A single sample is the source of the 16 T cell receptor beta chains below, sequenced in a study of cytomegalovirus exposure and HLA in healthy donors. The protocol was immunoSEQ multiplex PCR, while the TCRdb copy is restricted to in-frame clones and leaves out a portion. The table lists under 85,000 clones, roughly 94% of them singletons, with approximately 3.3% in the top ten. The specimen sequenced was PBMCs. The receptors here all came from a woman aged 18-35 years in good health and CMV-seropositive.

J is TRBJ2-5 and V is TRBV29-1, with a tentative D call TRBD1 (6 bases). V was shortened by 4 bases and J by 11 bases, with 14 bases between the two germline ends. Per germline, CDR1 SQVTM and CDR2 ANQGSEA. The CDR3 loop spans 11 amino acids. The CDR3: CSVGGQQGQYF. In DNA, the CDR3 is TGCAGCGTTGGAGGACAGCAAGGACAGTACTTC.

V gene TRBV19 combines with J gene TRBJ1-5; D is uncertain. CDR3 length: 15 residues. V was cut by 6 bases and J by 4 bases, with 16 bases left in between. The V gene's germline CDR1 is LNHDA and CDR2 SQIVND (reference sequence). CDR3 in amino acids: CASSPNPGENQPQHF. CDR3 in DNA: TGTGCCAGTAGCCCGAACCCCGGGGAAAATCAGCCCCAGCATTTT.

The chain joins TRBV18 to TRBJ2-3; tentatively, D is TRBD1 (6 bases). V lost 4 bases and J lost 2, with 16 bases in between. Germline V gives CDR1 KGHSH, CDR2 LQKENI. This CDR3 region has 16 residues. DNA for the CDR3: TGTGCCAGCTCACGCAGCGTGGGACACCTCACAGATACGCAGTATTTT. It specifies CASSRSVGHLTDTQYF.

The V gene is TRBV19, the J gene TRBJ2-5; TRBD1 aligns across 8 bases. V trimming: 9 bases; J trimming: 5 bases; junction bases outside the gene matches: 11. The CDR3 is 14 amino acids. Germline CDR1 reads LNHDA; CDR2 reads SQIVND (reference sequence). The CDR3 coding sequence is TGTGCCAGCGAAGACAGGGGAGGAGGGGAGACCCAGTACTTC. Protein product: CASEDRGGGETQYF.

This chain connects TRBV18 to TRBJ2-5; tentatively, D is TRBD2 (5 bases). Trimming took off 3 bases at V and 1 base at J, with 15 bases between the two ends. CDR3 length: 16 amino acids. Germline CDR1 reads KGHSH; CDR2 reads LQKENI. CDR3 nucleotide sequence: TGTGCCAGCTCACCCCGGGATTTCAGCCCCCAAGAGACCCAGTACTTC. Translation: CASSPRDFSPQETQYF.

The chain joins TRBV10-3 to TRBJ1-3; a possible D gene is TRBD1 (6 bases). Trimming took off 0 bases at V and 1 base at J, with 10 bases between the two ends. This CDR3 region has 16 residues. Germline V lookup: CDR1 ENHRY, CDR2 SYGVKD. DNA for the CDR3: TGTGCCATCAGTGAGTCCGGGCAGGGGTCTGGAAACACCATATATTTT. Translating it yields CAISESGQGSGNTIYF.

CDR3 sequence (DNA): TGTGCCAGCAGCCAAATCTGGGACAGGGTTTACAATGAGCAGTTCTTC. Translation: CASSQIWDRVYNEQFF. The genes are TRBV4-2 and TRBJ2-1; 9 nucleotides match TRBD1. V lost 2 bases to trimming and J lost 4 bases; unmatched junction nucleotides: 6. Per the germline V gene, CDR1 is LGHNA and CDR2 is YNFKEQ. This CDR3 has 16 amino acids.

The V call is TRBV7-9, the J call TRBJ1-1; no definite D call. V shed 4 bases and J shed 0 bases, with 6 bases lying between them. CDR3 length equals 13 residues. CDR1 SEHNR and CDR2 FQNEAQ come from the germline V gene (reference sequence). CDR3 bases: TGTGCCAGCAGCTATCGTATGAACACTGAAGCTTTCTTT. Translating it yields CASSYRMNTEAFF. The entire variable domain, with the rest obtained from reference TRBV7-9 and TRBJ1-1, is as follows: DTGVSQNPRHKITKRGQNVTFRCDPISEHNRLYWYRQTLGQGPEFLTYFQNEAQLEKSRLLSDRFSAERPKGSFSTLEIQRTEQGDSAMYLCASSYRMNTEAFFGQGTRLTVV.

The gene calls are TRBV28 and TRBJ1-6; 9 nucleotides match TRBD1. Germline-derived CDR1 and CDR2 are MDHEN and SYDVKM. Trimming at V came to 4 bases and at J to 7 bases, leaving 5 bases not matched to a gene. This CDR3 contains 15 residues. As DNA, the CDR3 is TGTGCCAGCAGTTCGGCCGGGACAGGGAATTCACCCCTCCACTTT. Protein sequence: CASSSAGTGNSPLHF. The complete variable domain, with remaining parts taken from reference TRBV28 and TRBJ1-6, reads DVKVTQSSRYLVKRTGEKVFLECVQDMDHENMFWYRQDPGLGLRLIYFSYDVKMKEKGDIPEGYSVSREKKERFSLILESASTNQTSMYLCASSSAGTGNSPLHFGNGTRLTVT.

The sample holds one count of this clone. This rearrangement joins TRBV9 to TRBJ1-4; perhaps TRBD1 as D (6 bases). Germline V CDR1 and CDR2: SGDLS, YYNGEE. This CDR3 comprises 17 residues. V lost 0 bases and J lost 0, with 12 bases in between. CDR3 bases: TGTGCCAGCAGCGTAGATGGGACATTAGCAACTAATGAAAAACTGTTTTTT. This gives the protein CASSVDGTLATNEKLFF.

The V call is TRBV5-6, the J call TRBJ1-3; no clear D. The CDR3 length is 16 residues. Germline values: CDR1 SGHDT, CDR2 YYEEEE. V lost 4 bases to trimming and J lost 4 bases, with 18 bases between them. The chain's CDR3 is CASSPSGGYSGNTIYF. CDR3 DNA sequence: TGTGCCAGCAGCCCTTCGGGAGGGTATTCGGGAAACACCATATATTTT.

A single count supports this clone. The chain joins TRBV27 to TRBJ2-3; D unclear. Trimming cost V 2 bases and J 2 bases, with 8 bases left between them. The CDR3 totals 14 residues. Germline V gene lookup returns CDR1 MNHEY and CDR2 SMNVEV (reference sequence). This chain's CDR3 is CASSLQANTDTQYF. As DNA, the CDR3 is TGTGCCAGCAGTTTACAGGCGAACACAGATACGCAGTATTTT.

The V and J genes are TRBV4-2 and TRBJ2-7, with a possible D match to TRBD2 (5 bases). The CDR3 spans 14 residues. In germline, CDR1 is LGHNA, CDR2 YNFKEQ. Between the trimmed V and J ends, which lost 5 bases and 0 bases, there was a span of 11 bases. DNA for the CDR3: TGTGCCAGCAGCAATACGGGAAACTCCTACGAGCAGTACTTC. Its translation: CASSNTGNSYEQYF.

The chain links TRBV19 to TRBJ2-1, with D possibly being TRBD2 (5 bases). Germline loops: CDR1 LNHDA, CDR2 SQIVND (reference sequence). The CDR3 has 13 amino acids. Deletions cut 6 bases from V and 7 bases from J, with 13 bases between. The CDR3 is CASSGGGKNEQFF. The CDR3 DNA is TGTGCCAGTAGCGGAGGAGGCAAAAATGAGCAGTTCTTC.

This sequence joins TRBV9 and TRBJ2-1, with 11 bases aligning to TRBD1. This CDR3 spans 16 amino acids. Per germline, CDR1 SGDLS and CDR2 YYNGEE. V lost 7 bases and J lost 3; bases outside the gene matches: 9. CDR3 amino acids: CASARSGTGGYNEQFF. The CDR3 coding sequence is TGTGCCAGCGCCCGGAGTGGGACAGGGGGCTACAATGAGCAGTTCTTC.

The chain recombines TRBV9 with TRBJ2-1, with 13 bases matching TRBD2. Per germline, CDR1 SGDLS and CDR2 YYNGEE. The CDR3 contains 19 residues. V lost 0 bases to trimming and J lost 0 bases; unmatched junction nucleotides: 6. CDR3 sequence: CASSVGGGLAGPSYNEQFF. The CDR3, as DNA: TGTGCCAGCAGCGTAGGAGGGGGACTAGCGGGACCCTCCTACAATGAGCAGTTCTTC.